The rows below give T cell receptor beta chains drawn from one sample of a study of cytomegalovirus exposure and HLA in healthy donors. The repertoire was sequenced with immunoSEQ multiplex PCR; TCRdb's copy has only in-frame clones and lacks some. Among a few hundred thousand clones listed, about 93% were seen once. Sequenced: PBMCs. The receptors come from a girl aged 2 to 10 in good health and CMV-seronegative. CDR3s include the opening cysteine and the closing phenylalanine or tryptophan. The order of the fields is CDR3 DNA, CDR3 protein, J gene, D gene, V gene. A D gene is named only where the DNA matches it firmly.

CDR3 DNA: TGTGCCAGCAGCTTGGTTTCAACTGAAGCTTTCTTT; CDR3 protein: CASSLVSTEAFF; J gene: TRBJ1-1; D gene: NA; V gene: TRBV5-6
CDR3 DNA: TGTGCCAGCAGCCAAGTACTGACGTCTCGGGACACTGAAGCTTTCTTT; CDR3 protein: CASSQVLTSRDTEAFF; J gene: TRBJ1-1; D gene: NA; V gene: TRBV4-2
CDR3 DNA: TGTGCCAGCAGTGTCGGACAGGTGGGCAATCAGCCCCAGCATTTT; CDR3 protein: CASSVGQVGNQPQHF; J gene: TRBJ1-5; D gene: TRBD1; V gene: TRBV5-8
CDR3 DNA: TGTGCCAGCAGTGAACTGGTAGAGCTGTTCTTC; CDR3 protein: CASSELVELFF; J gene: TRBJ2-1; D gene: NA; V gene: TRBV2
CDR3 DNA: TGCAGTGCTGAAGACCTGGGCTCGCAGTATTTT; CDR3 protein: CSAEDLGSQYF; J gene: TRBJ2-3; D gene: NA; V gene: TRBV20-1
CDR3 DNA: TGTGCCAGCAGTAGCGCCGGGTATAATTCACCCCTCCACTTT; CDR3 protein: CASSSAGYNSPLHF; J gene: TRBJ1-6; D gene: NA; V gene: TRBV6-1
CDR3 DNA: TGCGCCAGCAGACAGTTGAACACTGAAGCTTTCTTT; CDR3 protein: CASRQLNTEAFF; J gene: TRBJ1-1; D gene: NA; V gene: TRBV10-2
CDR3 DNA: TGTGCCAGCAGAAGGCAAGACAGCTACAATGAGCAGTTCTTC; CDR3 protein: CASRRQDSYNEQFF; J gene: TRBJ2-1; D gene: NA; V gene: TRBV2
CDR3 DNA: TGCGCCAGCAGCTTCTCAGGGGGAGCCGGGGAGCTGTTTTTT; CDR3 protein: CASSFSGGAGELFF; J gene: TRBJ2-2; D gene: TRBD1; V gene: TRBV5-1
CDR3 DNA: TGTGCCAGCAGCCCGTTCTTACAGGGGGAAAGAAAATACGAGCAGTACTTC; CDR3 protein: CASSPFLQGERKYEQYF; J gene: TRBJ2-7; D gene: TRBD1; V gene: TRBV4-2
CDR3 DNA: TGTGCCAGCAGCTTAAGATCGGGAGCAAACTACAATGAGCAGTTCTTC; CDR3 protein: CASSLRSGANYNEQFF; J gene: TRBJ2-1; D gene: NA; V gene: TRBV7-6
CDR3 DNA: TGTGCCAGCAGTGAAAGGGTAGCGGGAGAAGAGGAGACCCAGTACTTC; CDR3 protein: CASSERVAGEEETQYF; J gene: TRBJ2-5; D gene: TRBD2; V gene: TRBV25-1